These T cell receptor beta chains were read from a single sample in a study of identical twins. In TCRdb, the 5' RACE reads were re-called with MiXCR into one record per CDR3 protein. This sample has roughly 1,500,000 distinct CDR3 sequences, with around 33% found just once. The sample comprised cord blood. These receptor sequences come from a newborn girl in good health. Each CDR3 is given with its conserved first and last residue. D genes are given only for firm matches. Clone size is not always given. Where it is, it says once, few, many or a class for expanded clones.

>-|TRBV20-1|TRBD1|TRBJ2-5
CSARKQGIYWRETQYF
TGCAGTGCTAGAAAACAGGGGATTTATTGGAGAGAGACCCAGTACTTC
>few|TRBV2|-|TRBJ1-2
CAGSWGGTDYGYTF
TGTGCCGGTTCCTGGGGAGGGACTGACTATGGCTACACCTTC
>few|TRBV9|-|TRBJ2-1
CASKGGGGNEQFF
TGTGCCAGCAAGGGGGGGGGAGGCAATGAGCAGTTCTTC
>few|TRBV5-1|-|TRBJ2-5
CASSLALRAFSSSGQETQYF
TGCGCCAGCAGCTTGGCCCTAAGGGCCTTCTCCTCGAGCGGACAAGAGACCCAGTACTTC
>few|TRBV2|-|TRBJ2-1
CASSFNPRVLEQFF
TGTGCCAGCAGTTTTAACCCGCGGGTCCTTGAGCAGTTCTTC
>-|TRBV6-8|-|TRBJ1-2
CASSYPGPGTATFNYGYTF
TGTGCCAGCAGTTATCCGGGTCCCGGGACGGCGACATTTAACTATGGCTACACCTTC
>-|TRBV20-1|-|TRBJ2-7
CSARDQPPPYNEQYF
TGCAGTGCTAGAGATCAACCCCCGCCTTACAATGAGCAGTACTTC
>few|TRBV2|-|TRBJ2-4
CASSVPAKNIQYF
TGTGCCAGCAGTGTACCAGCCAAAAACATTCAGTACTTC
>-|TRBV12-3/TRBV12-4|-|TRBJ1-4
CASSSTEGTTGEKLFF
TGTGCCAGCAGTTCCACAGAGGGGACGACTGGTGAAAAACTGTTTTTT
>-|TRBV10-3|TRBD2|TRBJ2-1
CATARTSPSTEQFF
TGTGCCACCGCCCGGACTAGCCCTTCCACGGAGCAGTTCTTC
>-|TRBV5-1|TRBD1|TRBJ2-3
CASSTGQGTFDTQYF
TGCGCCAGCAGCACTGGACAGGGGACCTTTGATACGCAGTATTTT
>-|TRBV7-9|-|TRBJ1-3
CASSLSTGSGNTIYF
TGTGCCAGCAGCTTATCCACAGGGTCTGGAAACACCATATATTTT
>-|TRBV5-6|-|TRBJ2-5
CASSPFLGGTQYF
TGTGCCAGCAGCCCCTTCCTAGGAGGGACCCAGTACTTC
>few|TRBV2|TRBD2|TRBJ2-3
CASKTSGGYDTQYF
TGTGCCAGCAAGACTAGCGGGGGATACGATACGCAGTATTTT
>-|TRBV14|TRBD1|TRBJ2-1
CASSQHRHGTGNNEQFF
TGTGCCAGCAGCCAGCACCGCCACGGGACAGGCAACAATGAGCAGTTCTTC
>few|TRBV27|TRBD1|TRBJ2-3
CASSLTRGPTYF
TGTGCCAGCAGTCTCACTAGGGGGCCCACGTATTTT
>once|TRBV15|TRBD1|TRBJ2-5
CATSRGTGGYVQYF
TGTGCCACCAGCAGAGGAACAGGGGGCTACGTGCAGTACTTC
>few|TRBV20-1|-|TRBJ1-2
CSARDRRGPRHGYTF
TGCAGTGCTAGAGATCGACGGGGCCCCCGACATGGCTACACCTTC
>few|TRBV15|-|TRBJ2-1
CATSRGPSDYNEQFF
TGTGCCACCAGCAGAGGCCCATCGGACTACAATGAGCAGTTCTTC
>many|TRBV13|-|TRBJ2-5
CASSLENSKETQYF
TGTGCCAGCAGCTTAGAGAATTCCAAAGAGACCCAGTACTTC
>-|TRBV20-1|-|TRBJ1-2
CSASGLGDYGYTF
TGCAGTGCTAGCGGATTAGGAGACTATGGCTACACCTTC
>-|TRBV20-1|-|TRBJ2-1
CSARVPNEQFF
TGCAGTGCTAGAGTCCCCAATGAGCAGTTCTTC
>-|TRBV15|TRBD2|TRBJ2-3
CATSRDSGGEDTQYF
TGTGCCACCAGCAGAGATAGCGGGGGGGAAGATACGCAGTATTTT
>many|TRBV27|-|TRBJ2-3
CASSLSPRGDTQYF
TGTGCCAGCAGTTTATCGCCCAGGGGAGATACGCAGTATTTT
>-|TRBV12-5|TRBD2|TRBJ2-3
CASGLVLRGADTQYF
TGTGCTAGTGGTTTGGTACTGCGGGGGGCAGATACGCAGTATTTT
>-|TRBV20-1|-|TRBJ2-7
CSARDGKPDYEQYF
TGCAGTGCTAGAGACGGAAAACCGGACTACGAGCAGTACTTC
>few|TRBV20-1|TRBD2|TRBJ2-5
CSAEGLAGNEQYF
TGCAGTGCTGAAGGCCTAGCGGGGAATGAGCAGTACTTC
>few|TRBV7-2|-|TRBJ2-3
CASSLGRYGTDTQYF
TGTGCCAGCAGCTTAGGACGTTATGGCACAGATACGCAGTATTTT
>-|TRBV29-1|TRBD2|TRBJ2-5
CSVEAGLAGGYNERYF
TGCAGCGTTGAAGCGGGACTAGCGGGAGGGTATAACGAGCGGTACTTC
>many|TRBV29-1|-|TRBJ1-2
CSVEHQGGVYGYTF
TGCAGCGTTGAACATCAGGGAGGGGTCTATGGCTACACCTTC
>-|TRBV4-1|-|TRBJ2-7
CASSQVGTTSYEQYF
TGCGCCAGCAGCCAAGTGGGGACAACCTCCTACGAGCAGTACTTC
>few|TRBV4-1|-|TRBJ1-1
CASSQRGGYTEAFF
TGCGCCAGCAGCCAGAGGGGGGGTTACACTGAAGCTTTCTTT
>few|TRBV29-1|-|TRBJ2-1
CSVDPGSPSGSYNEQFF
TGCAGCGTTGACCCTGGCAGCCCCTCCGGCTCCTACAATGAGCAGTTCTTC
>-|TRBV27|-|TRBJ2-3
CASSLEPRRDTQYF
TGTGCCAGCAGTTTAGAGCCCAGGCGAGATACGCAGTATTTT
>few|TRBV29-1|TRBD2|TRBJ2-5
CSVSGTRHQETQYF
TGCAGCGTTTCCGGGACTAGGCACCAAGAGACCCAGTACTTC
>-|TRBV30|-|TRBJ1-1
CAWKWGTEAFF
TGTGCCTGGAAATGGGGCACTGAAGCTTTCTTT
>-|TRBV28|-|TRBJ1-2
CASRSRPGLYGYTF
TGTGCCAGCAGGTCTCGACCAGGGCTCTATGGCTACACCTTC
>-|TRBV7-9|-|TRBJ2-1
CASSPGSGNEQFF
TGTGCCAGCAGCCCCGGTTCGGGCAATGAGCAGTTCTTC
>once|TRBV29-1|-|TRBJ2-1
CSFSAGSSYDEQFF
TGCAGCTTCAGCGCGGGGAGCTCCTACGATGAGCAGTTCTTC
>few|TRBV21-1|-|TRBJ2-3
CASSKSPDTQYF
TGTGCCAGCAGCAAGTCCCCAGATACGCAGTATTTT
>-|TRBV7-2|TRBD2|TRBJ2-7
CASSTPGGGSYEQYF
TGTGCCAGCAGTACACCTGGCGGGGGCTCCTACGAGCAGTACTTC
>-|TRBV20-1|TRBD2|TRBJ2-5
CSGWGGQETQYF
TGCAGTGGGTGGGGAGGGCAAGAGACCCAGTACTTC
>-|TRBV2|-|TRBJ1-3
CASSFRQAYSGNTIYF
TGTGCCAGCAGCTTTCGACAGGCTTACTCCGGAAACACCATATATTTT
>-|TRBV12-3/TRBV12-4|-|TRBJ2-1
CASTADRDTYNEQFF
TGTGCCAGCACCGCCGACAGAGACACCTACAATGAGCAGTTCTTC
>few|TRBV7-2|TRBD1|TRBJ2-1
CASSLGQGRGNEQFF
TGTGCCAGCAGCTTAGGTCAGGGCAGGGGGAATGAGCAGTTCTTC
>few|TRBV29-1|-|TRBJ1-2
CSAVRAGNYGYTF
TGCAGCGCCGTAAGGGCAGGGAACTATGGCTACACCTTC
>-|TRBV11-2|TRBD2|TRBJ2-3
CASSKSGLAGGSYTDTQYF
TGTGCCAGCAGCAAATCGGGACTAGCGGGAGGGTCCTACACAGATACGCAGTATTTT
>many|TRBV6-1|-|TRBJ1-2
CASSVGVSYGYTF
TGTGCCAGCAGTGTGGGGGTCTCCTATGGCTACACCTTC
>-|TRBV25-1|-|TRBJ2-3
CASNNPTDTQYF
TGTGCCAGCAACAACCCCACAGATACGCAGTATTTT
>-|TRBV7-2|TRBD1|TRBJ2-6
CASSRQGTGANVLTF
TGTGCCAGCAGCCGACAGGGGACTGGGGCCAACGTCCTGACTTTC